Following are 22 T cell receptor beta chains from one sample sequenced in a study of blood T cell repertoires in COVID-19 (dated by TCRdb to the early 2020s). Library preparation employed the immunoSEQ multiplex PCR assay. TCRdb mirrors the immuneACCESS table, restricted to in-frame sequences. Some clones are absent from its copies; in checked studies, under half trace to an unresolved V gene, and the reason for the others is unknown. This sample is represented by about 140,000 clones; 65% to 90% of them were singletons. The ten largest make up over 2.5% of the sample. The sequenced sample consisted of peripheral blood. The receptor set was obtained from a man aged 50-59 years with acute or convalescent COVID-19.

This chain links TRBV18 with TRBJ1-2; D unresolved. The CDR3 contains 14 residues. Germline lookup yields CDR1 KGHSH and CDR2 LQKENI. V was shortened by 3 bases and J by 5 bases, with 13 bases between the two germline ends. The CDR3 spells CASSPAVVGYGYTF. In nucleotides, the CDR3 is TGTGCCAGCTCACCCGCGGTGGTCGGGTATGGCTACACCTTC. Looking up the rest from reference TRBV18 and TRBJ1-2 gives the full variable domain: NAGVMQNPRHLVRRRGQEARLRCSPMKGHSHVYWYRQLPEEGLKFMVYLQKENIIDESGMPKERFSAEFPKEGPSILRIQQVVRGDSAAYFCASSPAVVGYGYTFGSGTRLTVV.

The rearrangement links TRBV11-2 to TRBJ1-1, with D unresolved. The CDR3 length is 15 residues. Trimming took off 3 bases at V and 1 base at J, with 12 bases between the two ends. CDR1 SGHAT and CDR2 FQNNGV come from the germline V gene. CDR3 region: CASSFLGGPNTEAFF. In DNA, the CDR3 is TGTGCCAGCAGCTTCTTAGGTGGGCCGAACACTGAAGCTTTCTTT.

This chain joins TRBV9 and TRBJ1-5; tentatively, D is TRBD1 (6 bases). The germline V gene has CDR1 SGDLS and CDR2 YYNGEE. The V end lost 0 bases, the J end lost 6 bases, and 7 bases lay between the germline ends. CDR3 length: 13 residues. The CDR3 sequence: CASSVGRGQPQHF. CDR3 in DNA: TGTGCCAGCAGCGTAGGCAGGGGTCAGCCCCAGCATTTT.

V is TRBV12-3 or TRBV12-4 and J is TRBJ1-4; D is unclear. This CDR3 has 13 amino acids. V was trimmed by 5 bases and J by 6 bases, leaving 10 bases between them. The CDR3 here is CASSDGVHEKLFF. The CDR3 region has the DNA TGTGCCAGCAGTGACGGGGTTCATGAAAAACTGTTTTTT.

The V gene is TRBV5-1, the J gene TRBJ2-5; D is perhaps TRBD2 (6 bases). CDR3 length: 13 residues. The ends were cut back, 0 bases at V and 3 bases at J, with 6 bases in the middle. Germline assignment: CDR1 SGHRS and CDR2 YFSETQ. The CDR3 nucleotides are TGCGCCAGCAGCTTGGGGGGGGAAGAGACCCAGTACTTC. It encodes CASSLGGEETQYF.

Only a few counts were recorded for this clone. The CDR3 DNA sequence: TGTGCCAGCAGCTACTACGACCGAACGACCCGACAGGGGGCCGGTTCTGGGGCCAACGTCCTGACTTTC. Residues: CASSYYDRTTRQGAGSGANVLTF. The rearrangement joins TRBV9 to TRBJ2-6, with TRBD1 matching over 10 bases. Germline assignment: CDR1 SGDLS and CDR2 YYNGEE. The CDR3 spans 23 residues. The ends lost 4 bases at V and 1 base at J; junction bases unmatched: 23.

The rearrangement joins TRBV6-5 to TRBJ2-1; TRBD2 matches 7 bases. From germline, CDR1 is MNHEY and CDR2 SVGAGI. This CDR3 contains 15 residues. With V trimmed by 5 bases and J by 0 bases, 4 bases remained unmatched. The CDR3 sequence: CASSPLASSYNEQFF. In nucleotides, the CDR3 is TGTGCCAGCAGTCCACTAGCGAGCTCCTACAATGAGCAGTTCTTC.

This chain connects TRBV27 to TRBJ1-1, with D unresolved. Germline V gene lookup returns CDR1 MNHEY and CDR2 SMNVEV (reference sequence). V gave up 6 bases and J gave up 0 bases, with 8 bases separating them. The CDR3 consists of 13 residues. CDR3 region: CASSQKMNTEAFF. In DNA form, the CDR3 reads TGTGCCAGCAGCCAAAAAATGAACACTGAAGCTTTCTTT.

This chain connects TRBV7-9 to TRBJ2-1, with 7 bases fitting TRBD1. The CDR3 extends over 15 amino acids. With V trimmed by 5 bases and J by 5 bases, 9 bases remained unmatched. Per germline, CDR1 SEHNR and CDR2 FQNEAQ (reference sequence). CDR3 DNA: TGTGCCAGCAGCCGAAGTTACAGGGGAAACAATGAGCAGTTCTTC. It translates to CASSRSYRGNNEQFF.

The chain carries TRBV13 and TRBJ2-7; D is possibly TRBD2 (5 bases). V was trimmed by 0 bases and J by 6 bases, leaving 12 bases between them. This CDR3 comprises 14 residues. Germline CDR1 is PRHDT and CDR2 is FYEKMQ (reference sequence). CDR3 amino acids: CASSLGLTGIEQYF. The DNA for the CDR3 is TGTGCCAGCAGCTTAGGACTGACCGGGATCGAGCAGTACTTC. The full variable domain, its missing parts supplied by reference TRBV13 and TRBJ2-7, is AAGVIQSPRHLIKEKRETATLKCYPIPRHDTVYWYQQGPGQDPQFLISFYEKMQSDKGSIPDRFSAQQFSDYHSELNMSSLELGDSALYFCASSLGLTGIEQYFGPGTRLTVT.

The V gene is TRBV7-9, the J gene TRBJ1-2, with 8 bases identical to TRBD1. The CDR3 is 14 residues long. Germline V gene sequence: CDR1 SEHNR, CDR2 FQNEAQ (reference sequence). V shed 5 bases, J shed 8 bases, and the junction held 10 bases outside the gene matches. The CDR3 loop reads CASSPHPDRVGYTF. The CDR3, as DNA: TGTGCCAGCAGCCCCCACCCGGACAGGGTCGGCTACACCTTC.

The gene calls are TRBV11-2 and TRBJ1-5, with D possibly matching TRBD1 (6 bases). Germline assignment: CDR1 SGHAT and CDR2 FQNNGV. With 5 bases removed from V and 2 bases from J, the gap between germline ends came to 19 bases. The CDR3 totals 17 residues. CDR3 nucleotide sequence: TGTGCCAGCAGCCAAGAGGAACAGGGTCGAGGCAATCAGCCCCAGCATTTT. Protein sequence: CASSQEEQGRGNQPQHF.

The chain has TRBV10-3 and TRBJ1-1; 9 bases match TRBD1. This CDR3 has 11 residues. Trimming took 4 bases from V and 12 from J; bases not matched to a gene: 3. Germline values: CDR1 ENHRY, CDR2 SYGVKD. CDR3 region: CAISGDRESFF. CDR3 DNA: TGTGCCATCAGTGGGGACAGGGAGTCTTTCTTT.

This chain connects TRBV5-5 to TRBJ2-1; 11 nucleotides agree with TRBD2. V was pared by 4 bases and J by 4 bases, with 7 bases of the junction left unmatched. The CDR3 runs 16 residues. CDR1 SGHKS and CDR2 YYEKEE come from the germline V gene (reference sequence). For the CDR3, the DNA is TGTGCCAGCAGCCCAAGACTAGCGGGATCTTACAATGAGCAGTTCTTC. It is translated as CASSPRLAGSYNEQFF.

Only one count was recorded for this clone. The gene calls are TRBV6-5 and TRBJ1-4, with D possibly being TRBD1 (6 bases). This CDR3 region has 11 residues. V lost 5 bases and J 14 bases, leaving 12 bases between the germline ends. Germline values: CDR1 MNHEY, CDR2 SVGAGI. CDR3 loop: CASSNQGFLFF. CDR3 in DNA: TGTGCCAGCAGTAACCAGGGGTTTCTGTTTTTT.

At least ten counts were recorded for this clone. This chain uses TRBV5-1 with TRBJ1-3, with a possible D match to TRBD1 (6 bases). Germline loops: CDR1 SGHRS, CDR2 YFSETQ. Trimming pared 4 bases from V and 7 bases from J, leaving 15 bases between. The CDR3 length is 14 residues. The CDR3 here is CASSAGVGRNTIYF. CDR3 bases: TGCGCCAGCAGCGCAGGGGTGGGCCGGAACACCATATATTTT.

The chain has TRBV4-1 and TRBJ2-7; the D gene is possibly TRBD2 (5 bases). In germline, CDR1 is MGHRA, CDR2 YSYEKL. This CDR3 is 14 amino acids long. V was shortened by 0 bases and J by 4 bases, with 10 bases between the two germline ends. As DNA, the CDR3 is TGCGCCAGCAGCCAAGAGAGGGAATTTTACGAGCAGTACTTC. Its protein product is CASSQEREFYEQYF.

The CDR3 reads CSVEDSQETQYF. CDR3 nucleotide sequence: TGCAGCGTTGAAGACAGCCAAGAGACCCAGTACTTC. The V and J genes are TRBV29-1 and TRBJ2-5; D ambiguous. Trimming pared 0 bases from V and 1 base from J, leaving 3 bases between. The CDR3 has 12 amino acids. The germline gives CDR1 SQVTM, CDR2 ANQGSEA.

The chain combines TRBV6-5 with TRBJ2-7; D remains unclear. The CDR3 runs to 13 residues. V lost 5 bases and J lost 6, with 14 bases in between. Germline V gene lookup returns CDR1 MNHEY and CDR2 SVGAGI. CDR3 DNA sequence: TGTGCCAGCAGTCTCCCGGGTAGAGGCGAGCAGTACTTC. Translating gives CASSLPGRGEQYF.

The chain is built from TRBV9 and TRBJ2-3; 8 bases match TRBD2. The germline V gene has CDR1 SGDLS and CDR2 YYNGEE. V lost 3 bases and J lost 5; bases outside the gene matches: 11. The CDR3 runs 16 residues. This CDR3 reads CASSAIGRAFGDTQYF. The CDR3 bases are TGTGCCAGCAGCGCCATCGGGAGGGCCTTCGGAGATACGCAGTATTTT.

This sequence joins TRBV4-1 and TRBJ2-7, with D perhaps TRBD1 (6 bases). V dropped 2 bases and J dropped 1 base, with 9 bases sitting between them. The CDR3 consists of 14 residues. From germline, CDR1 is MGHRA and CDR2 YSYEKL. CDR3 sequence reads: CASSQRTESYEQYF. The CDR3 DNA reads TGCGCCAGCAGCCAAAGGACAGAATCCTACGAGCAGTACTTC.

V and J are TRBV10-3 and TRBJ2-4; 9 bases agree with TRBD1. V shed 6 bases and J 0 bases; nucleotides not matched to a gene: 6. This CDR3 comprises 16 residues. The germline gives CDR1 ENHRY, CDR2 SYGVKD. CDR3 region: CAISQTGGTAKNIQYF. The CDR3, as DNA: TGTGCCATCAGCCAGACAGGGGGGACAGCCAAAAACATTCAGTACTTC.